The 30 T cell receptor beta chains listed next were all sequenced from one sample in a study of human T cells and chemical hapten exposure (dated by TCRdb to the early 2020s). Library method: RACE. These reads were obtained on a NextSeq 500. TCRdb trimmed the raw reads at Q25, called clones with MiXCR and kept productive beta chains. Every entry covers one CDR3 protein and lists the most common genes and DNA from its rows. The sample profile shows fewer than 150,000 distinct CDR3 sequences; 10% to 15% of them were found once. About 1.4% of the sample belongs to the ten largest clones. Taken with the paper, the label for time point translates to: patch test 2, 6 weeks after DPC sensitization. The treatment or condition label here, explained by the study, means: therapeutic diphenylcyclopropenone sensitization with weekly scalp DPC. The specimen comprised whole blood, sampled in connection with sensitization to the hapten diphenylcyclopropenone (DPC). These receptors were collected from a woman aged 45-60 years with alopecia areata. Some clones in this sample may be carry-over from other donors' samples.

The rearrangement links TRBV5-1 to TRBJ2-4; perhaps TRBD1 as D (6 bases). The germline gives CDR1 SGHRS, CDR2 YFSETQ. The V end was cut by 3 bases, the J end by 9 bases, with 10 bases between. The CDR3 is 12 residues long. In DNA form, the CDR3 reads TGCGCCAGCAGCTCCCAGGGGCTCATTCAGTACTTC. Translation: CASSSQGLIQYF.

This clonotype appeared many times. The chain links TRBV6-1 to TRBJ1-2; D is possibly TRBD1 (5 bases). CDR1 and CDR2 from the germline V gene are MNHNS and SASEGT. The CDR3 spans 12 residues. V was pared by 4 bases and J by 5 bases, with 8 bases between. The CDR3 spells CASSAGLYGYTF. As DNA, the CDR3 is TGTGCCAGCAGTGCGGGACTTTATGGCTACACCTTC.

Many counts were recorded for this clonotype. This chain uses TRBV9 with TRBJ2-3; D gene ambiguous. Germline values: CDR1 SGDLS, CDR2 YYNGEE. The ends were cut back, 0 bases at V and 9 bases at J, with 11 bases in the middle. This CDR3 spans 13 amino acids. CDR3 region: CASSVDLPITQYF. The CDR3 nucleotides are TGTGCCAGCAGCGTAGACCTCCCAATAACGCAGTATTTT.

This clonotype was seen a handful of times. The genes are TRBV2 and TRBJ2-7; tentatively, D is TRBD1 (5 bases). The CDR3 has 16 amino acids. The V end lost 3 bases, the J end lost 0 bases, and 15 bases lay between the germline ends. Germline values: CDR1 SNHLY, CDR2 FYNNEI. The CDR3 DNA reads TGTGCCAGCAGTGAGGGGCTCTCCCTGAGCTCCTACGAGCAGTACTTC. Translated: CASSEGLSLSSYEQYF.

The CDR3 DNA reads as TGCAGTGCCCGACCGGGGGCCGCTCCCGGGGAGCTGTTTTTT. This encodes CSARPGAAPGELFF. The chain couples TRBV20-1 to TRBJ2-2, with D possibly called TRBD1 or TRBD2 (6 bases each). CDR1 DFQATT and CDR2 SNEGSKA come from the germline V gene (reference sequence). The CDR3 is made up of 14 amino acids. Trimming pared 6 bases from V and 6 bases from J, leaving 17 bases between.

This rearrangement joins TRBV28 to TRBJ2-2, with 9 bases identical to TRBD2. Germline V gene sequence: CDR1 MDHEN, CDR2 SYDVKM. The CDR3 length is 15 residues. J was trimmed by 4 bases and V by 6 bases; bases with no gene match: 6. CDR3 sequence reads: CASRTGTSLTGELFF. The CDR3 nucleotides are TGTGCCAGCAGAACCGGGACTAGCCTCACCGGGGAGCTGTTTTTT.

This sequence joins TRBV18 and TRBJ2-2, with a possible D match to TRBD2 (6 bases). The CDR3 loop spans 16 amino acids. V lost 6 bases to trimming and J lost 4 bases, with 18 bases between them. Germline-derived CDR1 and CDR2 are KGHSH and LQKENI. Written as DNA, the CDR3 is TGTGCCAGCTCCCAGGGACTGGGGTCCTCCACCGGGGAGCTGTTTTTT. It specifies CASSQGLGSSTGELFF.

This clonotype has a handful of counts. The rearrangement joins TRBV20-1 to TRBJ2-2; 8 nucleotides line up with TRBD2. Germline CDR1 and CDR2: DFQATT and SNEGSKA (reference sequence). There are 12 residues in the CDR3. The junction had 5 bases not matched to a gene; V was cut back by 4 bases and J by 10 bases. CDR3 sequence reads: CSATGRAKELFF. CDR3 sequence (DNA): TGCAGTGCTACCGGGAGGGCGAAGGAGCTGTTTTTT.

The rearrangement joins TRBV11-2 to TRBJ2-5; TRBD1 is a possible D gene (6 bases). Per the germline V gene, CDR1 is SGHAT and CDR2 is FQNNGV. This CDR3 comprises 15 residues. Between the trimmed V and J ends, which lost 2 bases and 3 bases, there was a span of 13 bases. CDR3 region: CASSLRIWDKETQYF. The CDR3 DNA is TGTGCCAGCAGCTTACGAATTTGGGACAAAGAGACCCAGTACTTC.

The J gene is TRBJ1-5, the V gene TRBV5-8; D not resolved. Germline CDR1 SGHTS, CDR2 YDEGEE. Trimming stripped 3 bases from V and 5 bases from J, with 9 bases between. The CDR3 is 13 amino acids. CDR3 amino acids: CASSWTRDQPQHF. For the CDR3, the DNA is TGTGCCAGCAGCTGGACTCGGGATCAGCCCCAGCATTTT.

This clonotype showed up just a few times. The J gene is TRBJ1-3, the V gene TRBV6-6; D ambiguous. CDR1 MNHNY and CDR2 SVGAGI come from the germline V gene (reference sequence). The CDR3 totals 14 residues. V lost 0 bases to trimming and J lost 4 bases, with 7 bases between them. CDR3 nucleotides: TGTGCCAGCAGTTACTCTGGCGAGGGAAACACCATATATTTT. It is translated as CASSYSGEGNTIYF.

The V and J genes are TRBV30 and TRBJ2-2, with 7 bases aligning to TRBD2. V was pared by 0 bases and J by 7 bases, with 8 bases of the junction left unmatched. This CDR3 comprises 15 residues. The germline V gene has CDR1 GTSNPN and CDR2 SVGIG (reference sequence). The DNA of the CDR3 is TGTGCCTGGAGTGTCCTGACGGGAGGCGGCGGGGAGCTGTTTTTT. This encodes CAWSVLTGGGGELFF.

This clonotype has a count of ten or more. The V gene is TRBV29-1, the J gene TRBJ2-5; possibly TRBD1 for D (6 bases). Trimming shortened V by 4 bases and J by 4 bases, and 13 bases separated the two germline ends. The length of the CDR3 is 13 residues. The germline gives CDR1 SQVTM, CDR2 ANQGSEA. Here the CDR3 DNA reads TGCAGCGTTGTCTCTGGGGGCGCAGAGACCCAGTACTTC. Its protein product is CSVVSGGAETQYF.

This clonotype was counted only a few times. The J gene is TRBJ2-3, the V gene TRBV10-3; 11 bases are shared with TRBD2. The V and J ends lost 1 base and 6 bases, in that order; junction bases with no gene match: 6. This CDR3 has 16 amino acids. CDR1 and CDR2 from the germline V gene are ENHRY and SYGVKD. The CDR3 spells CAISEFSGRAGDTQYF. DNA of the CDR3: TGTGCCATCAGTGAGTTTAGCGGGAGGGCCGGGGATACGCAGTATTTT.

This clonotype was detected many times. The chain joins TRBV5-1 to TRBJ1-4, with D tentatively TRBD1 (5 bases). The germline V and J ends were trimmed by 4 bases and 4 bases, with 8 bases remaining between them. CDR3 length equals 13 residues. Germline V gives CDR1 SGHRS, CDR2 YFSETQ. CDR3 DNA sequence: TGCGCCAGCAGCGAGACAGTTAATGAAAAACTGTTTTTT. Translation gives CASSETVNEKLFF.

The chain carries TRBV6-2 or TRBV6-3 and TRBJ2-1; 13 nucleotides align to TRBD2. The CDR3 consists of 16 residues. The V and J ends lost 6 bases and 7 bases, in that order; junction bases with no gene match: 9. The germline gives CDR1 MNHEY, CDR2 SVGEGT. This CDR3 is CASSFGLAGVNNEQFF. CDR3 DNA sequence: TGTGCCAGCAGCTTCGGACTAGCGGGAGTAAATAATGAGCAGTTCTTC.

V is TRBV20-1 and J is TRBJ2-1; 10 bases agree with TRBD2. V lost 2 bases, J lost 3 bases, and 4 bases stayed unmatched. Germline V gives CDR1 DFQATT, CDR2 SNEGSKA (reference sequence). The CDR3 length is 15 residues. Written as DNA, the CDR3 is TGCAGTGCTAGACCACTAGCGGGAAACTACAATGAGCAGTTCTTC. As protein: CSARPLAGNYNEQFF.

This chain connects TRBV5-5 to TRBJ1-5; D may be TRBD1 (5 bases). The ends were cut back, 1 base at V and 4 bases at J, with 12 bases in the middle. Germline assignment: CDR1 SGHKS and CDR2 YYEKEE (reference sequence). The CDR3 extends over 15 amino acids. For the CDR3, the DNA is TGTGCCAGCAGCTTGCGGCAGGGAGGAAATCAGCCCCAGCATTTT. This encodes CASSLRQGGNQPQHF.

In this sample, this clonotype turned up a few times. The chain couples TRBV19 to TRBJ2-1, with no clear D. Trimming cost V 4 bases and J 7 bases, with 8 bases left between them. This CDR3 is built from 12 residues. Germline V gene data show CDR1 as LNHDA and CDR2 as SQIVND (reference sequence). CDR3 bases: TGTGCCAGTAGTACTGGCAGGAATGAGCAGTTCTTC. Translation: CASSTGRNEQFF.

The V and J genes are TRBV29-1 and TRBJ2-7; D ambiguous. Germline V lookup: CDR1 SQVTM, CDR2 ANQGSEA. Trimming took 6 bases from V and 0 from J, leaving 6 bases between them. This CDR3 is 11 amino acids long. The CDR3 loop is CSVLSSYEQYF. DNA of the CDR3: TGCAGCGTGTTAAGCTCCTACGAGCAGTACTTC.

The V call is TRBV4-2, the J call TRBJ2-3; 8 bases map to TRBD2. V shed 4 bases, J shed 1 base, and the junction held 7 bases outside the gene matches. Germline V gene lookup returns CDR1 LGHNA and CDR2 YNFKEQ. The CDR3 totals 16 residues. DNA for the CDR3: TGTGCCAGCAGCCCACCGGGGGGGGAGGGCACAGATACGCAGTATTTT. As protein: CASSPPGGEGTDTQYF.

This clonotype showed up many times. The chain is built from TRBV7-9 and TRBJ2-7; D is possibly TRBD1 (6 bases). V was trimmed by 5 bases and J by 6 bases, leaving 11 bases between them. From germline, CDR1 is SEHNR and CDR2 FQNEAQ (reference sequence). The CDR3 runs 12 residues. DNA of the CDR3: TGTGCCAGCAGCCCCCAGGGGCTCGAGCAGTACTTC. This translates into CASSPQGLEQYF.

This chain joins TRBV6-4 and TRBJ2-1; 8 bases map to TRBD2. The V gene's germline CDR1 is MRHNA and CDR2 SNTAGT. CDR3 length: 15 residues. Trimming took 0 bases from V and 6 from J; bases not matched to a gene: 4. For the CDR3, the DNA is TGTGCCAGCAGTGACTCAGGACTAGCAAGCAATGAGCAGTTCTTC. Encoded protein: CASSDSGLASNEQFF.

This clonotype appeared a few times. The chain joins TRBV6-6 to TRBJ2-1; D possibly uses TRBD1 or TRBD2 (6 bases each). The ends were cut back, 5 bases at V and 9 bases at J, with 14 bases in the middle. Germline V gene sequence: CDR1 MNHNY, CDR2 SVGAGI (reference sequence). The CDR3 sequence is 13 residues long. The CDR3 bases are TGTGCCAGCAGTCCTAGGGGGGCACGTGAGCAGTTCTTC. This sequence encodes CASSPRGAREQFF.

The V call is TRBV19, the J call TRBJ2-3; 9 bases align to TRBD2. This CDR3 has 17 residues. Germline-derived CDR1 and CDR2 are LNHDA and SQIVND (reference sequence). The J segment lost 0 bases and the V segment lost 5 bases, leaving 9 bases of the junction unmatched. CDR3 DNA sequence: TGTGCCAGTAGTCCTAGCGGGGCCTTCCCTAGCACAGATACGCAGTATTTT. This encodes CASSPSGAFPSTDTQYF.

This clonotype was observed at least ten times. The chain joins TRBV5-1 to TRBJ2-1, with 10 bases matching TRBD2. The CDR3 loop spans 15 amino acids. V was pared by 4 bases and J by 6 bases, with 7 bases of the junction left unmatched. Germline CDR1 reads SGHRS; CDR2 reads YFSETQ. CDR3 sequence: CASSLSGRVPNEQFF. CDR3 bases: TGCGCCAGCAGCCTCAGCGGGAGGGTCCCCAATGAGCAGTTCTTC.

In DNA, the CDR3 is TGTGCCAGCAGCTTGCATCCAACGGAGACCCAGTACTTC. It translates to CASSLHPTETQYF. The rearrangement uses TRBV5-4 and TRBJ2-5; D not certain. Deletions cut 1 base from V and 5 bases from J, with 9 bases between. Germline CDR1 SGHNT, CDR2 YYREEE (reference sequence). This CDR3 is built from 13 residues.

This clonotype showed up many times. The J gene is TRBJ2-7, the V gene TRBV18, with 7 bases identical to TRBD1. The germline CDR1 and CDR2 sequences are KGHSH and LQKENI. CDR3 size: 15 residues. V gave up 6 bases and J gave up 4 bases; unmatched junction bases: 12. In nucleotides, the CDR3 is TGTGCCAGCTCTCTCCAGGGACAGACAGCTTACGAGCAGTACTTC. This encodes CASSLQGQTAYEQYF.

Here the CDR3 reads CAISHNRGEKLFF. The CDR3 nucleotides are TGTGCCATCAGTCATAACAGGGGGGAAAAACTGTTTTTT. J is TRBJ1-4 and V is TRBV10-3; the match to TRBD1 covers 8 bases. The V and J ends lost 5 bases and 8 bases, in that order; junction bases with no gene match: 4. Germline lookup yields CDR1 ENHRY and CDR2 SYGVKD. The CDR3 is 13 amino acids.

This clonotype was seen at least ten times. The chain recombines TRBV3-1 with TRBJ2-7; 8 bases line up with TRBD1. The CDR3 is made up of 17 amino acids. V lost 3 bases to trimming and J lost 0 bases; unmatched junction nucleotides: 10. CDR1 and CDR2 (germline): LGHDT, YNNKEL (reference sequence). CDR3 amino acids: CASSHSWDRTSSYEQYF. In nucleotides, the CDR3 is TGTGCCAGCAGCCACTCCTGGGACAGGACAAGCTCCTACGAGCAGTACTTC.